The 17 T cell receptor beta chains presented below share a single source sample, sequenced in a study of tumor and adjacent non-tumor tissue in lung cancer (dated by TCRdb to the late 2010s). The library came from multiplex PCR. TCRdb records Illumina HiSeq 2500 as the sequencer. Following protocols modified from ARM-PCR, the researchers constructed TCRbeta libraries through three rounds of nested PCR with primers (Table S4). TCRdb cleaned the public reads at Q25 with fastp, built clones with MiXCR and kept in-frame beta chains. Here each entry gathers all rows of one CDR3 protein and keeps the most common genes and DNA. For this sample there are about 93,000 distinct CDR3 sequences; less than 75% appear just once. About 17% of the sample is held by the ten biggest clonotypes. RNA was extracted from bulk unsorted tissue and checked for quality with a NanoDrop ND-1000 and an Agilent 2100. Sequenced material: lung tumor tissue. Receptors were obtained from a man aged 55 to 70 with non-small cell lung cancer.

The chain combines TRBV20-1 with TRBJ2-7; the D gene is possibly TRBD1 (6 bases). The CDR3 is 14 residues long. The V end was cut by 7 bases, the J end by 7 bases, with 23 bases between. Per germline, CDR1 DFQATT and CDR2 SNEGSKA (reference sequence). The chain's CDR3 is CSVIEAQGLGEQYF. The CDR3 coding sequence is TGCAGTGTTATAGAAGCACAGGGTCTCGGAGAGCAGTACTTC.

Concerning this clonotype: The germline gene is not matched at one end of the junction; a read error may be the cause. The J gene is TRBJ1-6, the V gene TRBV4-2; weak D call: TRBD1 (6 bases). The germline V gene has CDR1 LGHNA and CDR2 YNFKEQ. The CDR3 extends over 18 amino acids. CDR3 bases: TGTGCCAGCGGCCAAGAAACCCCCGGACAGATCTATAGTTCACCCCTCCACTTT. This translates into CASGQETPGQIYSSPLHF.

As to this clonotype: One junction end disagrees with the germline gene, perhaps due to a read error. The chain carries TRBV11-2 and TRBJ2-3; D ambiguous. CDR1 and CDR2 from the germline V gene are SGHAT and FQNNGV. The CDR3 has 15 residues. The CDR3, as DNA: TGTGACAGCAGCAGGAAATACTCTAGCACAGATACGCAGTATTTT. Amino acids: CDSSRKYSSTDTQYF.

The rearrangement uses TRBV11-1 and TRBJ1-1; possible D gene TRBD1, 5 bases. Per the germline V gene, CDR1 is SGHAT and CDR2 is FQDESV (reference sequence). The CDR3 is made up of 17 amino acids. The CDR3 is CAISLFRDCTVNTEAFF. CDR3 bases: TGTGCTATCAGCTTATTCAGGGACTGCACAGTTAACACTGAAGCTTTCTTT.

As regards this clonotype: Compared with germline, one end of the junction differs, possibly owing to a read error. The genes are TRBV6-2 or TRBV6-3 and TRBJ2-1; weak D call: TRBD1 (6 bases). The germline gives CDR1 MNHEY, CDR2 SVGEGT. The CDR3 is made up of 14 amino acids. The CDR3 sequence is CASKGGVTINEQFF. DNA of the CDR3: TGCGCCAGCAAAGGGGGTGTGACGATCAATGAGCAGTTCTTC.

As for this clonotype: The junction and the germline gene differ at one end; a read error may be behind it. The chain is built from TRBV29-1 and TRBJ1-2; maybe TRBD1 (5 bases). Germline CDR1 reads SQVTM; CDR2 reads ANQGSEA. This CDR3 comprises 15 residues. CDR3 region: CSVEDRGSCFYGYTF. CDR3 nucleotides: TGCAGCGTTGAAGATCGGGGCAGCTGCTTCTATGGTTACACCTTC. Supplemented by reference TRBV29-1 and TRBJ1-2, the full variable domain reads SAVISQKPSRDICQRGTSLTIQCQVDSQVTMMFWYRQQPGQSLTLIATANQGSEATYESGFVIDKFPISRPNLTFSTLTVSNMSPEDSSIYLCSVEDRGSCFYGYTFGSGTRLTVV.

The V and J genes are TRBV20-1 and TRBJ2-1; perhaps TRBD2 as D (6 bases). Germline CDR1 and CDR2: DFQATT and SNEGSKA (reference sequence). V lost 2 bases and J lost 4, with 24 bases in between. This CDR3 is 18 amino acids long. The CDR3 DNA reads as TGCAGTGCTAGATCTGGCGGCGGGATGGCCTCCCAATACAATGAGCAGTTCTTC. Its protein product is CSARSGGGMASQYNEQFF.

As to this clonotype: One end of the junction is discordant with germline, which a read error may explain. The V gene is TRBV30, the J gene TRBJ1-6; tentatively, D is TRBD1 (6 bases). Per germline, CDR1 GTSNPN and CDR2 SVGIG (reference sequence). This CDR3 is 13 amino acids long. CDR3 coding DNA: TGTGCCTGGAGTATGGCAGGGGCCTCACCCCTCGACTTT. The encoded protein is CAWSMAGASPLDF.

This clonotype has at least ten counts. This chain links TRBV12-3 or TRBV12-4 with TRBJ1-4; D call uncertain. This CDR3 is 15 amino acids long. Trimming pared 6 bases from V and 5 bases from J, leaving 16 bases between. CDR3 in amino acids: CASSPSGQLNEKLFF. Here the CDR3 DNA reads TGTGCCAGCAGCCCTTCGGGTCAGCTGAATGAAAAACTGTTTTTT.

This clonotype was observed once. One junction end does not reproduce the germline sequence, and a read error may be involved. The chain is built from TRBV7-9 and TRBJ1-2; no clear D gene. The V gene's germline CDR1 is SEHNR and CDR2 FQNEAQ (reference sequence). The CDR3 is 11 residues long. The CDR3 region is CGSSLAGGYTF. The CDR3 nucleotides read TGTGGCAGCAGCTTAGCGGGAGGCTATACCTTC.

This clonotype showed up just a few times. The V call is TRBV18, the J call TRBJ1-2; D gene uncertain. The germline V gene encodes CDR1 KGHSH and CDR2 LQKENI. The V gene lost 4 bases and the J gene lost 2 bases, with 11 bases spanning the gap. The CDR3 totals 14 residues. The CDR3 DNA follows: TGTGCCAGCTCACTGACGGGGAGCAACTATGGCTACACCTTC. It is translated as CASSLTGSNYGYTF.

The rearrangement joins TRBV20-1 to TRBJ2-5, with 12 bases matching TRBD2. The CDR3 is made up of 16 amino acids. From germline, CDR1 is DFQATT and CDR2 SNEGSKA (reference sequence). Trimming at V came to 3 bases and at J to 0 bases, leaving 5 bases not matched to a gene. CDR3: CSASGTSGLHQETQYF. The DNA of the CDR3 is TGCAGTGCTAGTGGGACTAGCGGGCTGCACCAAGAGACCCAGTACTTC.

The J gene is TRBJ2-7, the V gene TRBV11-2; 7 positions match TRBD2. V shed 5 bases, J shed 1 base, and the junction held 5 bases outside the gene matches. CDR1 and CDR2 (germline): SGHAT, FQNNGV. The CDR3 extends over 14 amino acids. CDR3 region: CASSRSGNSYEQYF. CDR3 nucleotide sequence: TGTGCCAGCAGCCGAAGCGGGAATTCCTACGAGCAGTACTTC.

This clonotype was observed at least ten times. As DNA, the CDR3 is TGCAGCGTTGTTTTACTTGTCGAGCAGTACTTC. It is translated as CSVVLLVEQYF. J is TRBJ2-7 and V is TRBV29-1, with D uncertain. Per germline, CDR1 SQVTM and CDR2 ANQGSEA. The CDR3 runs to 11 residues. V was cut by 4 bases and J by 6 bases, with 10 bases left in between.

This clonotype was seen at least ten times. The chain has TRBV4-2 and TRBJ2-4, with TRBD2 matching over 7 bases. Germline CDR1 is LGHNA and CDR2 is YNFKEQ. This CDR3 comprises 16 residues. With V trimmed by 4 bases and J by 5 bases, 11 bases remained unmatched. CDR3 region: CASSPTISSGENIQYF. The CDR3 nucleotides read TGTGCCAGCAGCCCCACTATTTCTAGCGGAGAAAACATTCAGTACTTC.

The chain carries TRBV5-6 and TRBJ1-2; no clear D. Deletions cut 9 bases from V and 7 bases from J, with 16 bases between. This CDR3 is 12 amino acids long. Germline V lookup: CDR1 SGHDT, CDR2 YYEEEE. The CDR3 loop reads CATLGQDAGYTF. In nucleotides, the CDR3 is TGTGCCACCCTTGGGCAGGACGCTGGCTACACCTTC.

In the case of this clonotype: This may be a read error: a much more frequent sequence differs by one nucleotide. The rearrangement joins TRBV19 to TRBJ2-7, with 11 bases aligning to TRBD1. CDR3 size: 16 residues. CDR1 LNHDA and CDR2 SQIVND come from the germline V gene (reference sequence). The CDR3 nucleotides read TGTGCCGGTAGTCTTCAAGGACAGGGGGCGATGAACGAGCAGTACTTC. This gives the protein CAGSLQGQGAMNEQYF.